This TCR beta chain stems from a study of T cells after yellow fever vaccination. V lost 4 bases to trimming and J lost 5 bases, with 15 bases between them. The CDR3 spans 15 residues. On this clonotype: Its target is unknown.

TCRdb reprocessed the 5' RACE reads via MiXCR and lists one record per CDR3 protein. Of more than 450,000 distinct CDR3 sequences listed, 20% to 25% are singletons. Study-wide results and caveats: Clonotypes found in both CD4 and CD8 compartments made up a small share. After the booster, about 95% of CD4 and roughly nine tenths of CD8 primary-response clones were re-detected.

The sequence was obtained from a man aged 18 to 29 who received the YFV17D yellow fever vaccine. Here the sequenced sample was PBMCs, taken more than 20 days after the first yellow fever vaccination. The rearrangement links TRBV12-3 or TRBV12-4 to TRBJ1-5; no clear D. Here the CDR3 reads CASSSPAGGDQPQHF. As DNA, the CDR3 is TGTGCCAGCAGTTCCCCCGCGGGTGGGGATCAGCCCCAGCATTTT.